Sequencing of this T cell receptor beta chain was carried out in a study of blood T cell repertoires in COVID-19. In the study's own analysis: Estimation of nucleated cell counts was performed using reference gene primer amplification. The assay was immunoSEQ multiplex PCR, and TCRdb's table has in-frame clones only and misses some. The DNA gave D and trimming, while V, J and clone size come from that table. This table has hundreds of thousands of clones, about 85% appearing once. There are 18 residues in the CDR3. J lost 3 bases, V lost 2 bases, and 7 bases had no gene match. Germline V gene data show CDR1 as ENHRY and CDR2 as SYGVKD.

This chain connects TRBV10-3 to TRBJ2-5; TRBD2 matches at 15 bases. The receptor was isolated from a man aged 35 to 55 with acute or convalescent COVID-19. Sequences were obtained from peripheral blood. CDR3 sequence reads: CAISELTRTSGGEETQYF. The CDR3 nucleotides are TGTGCCATCAGTGAGCTCACTCGGACTAGCGGGGGGGAAGAGACCCAGTACTTC.